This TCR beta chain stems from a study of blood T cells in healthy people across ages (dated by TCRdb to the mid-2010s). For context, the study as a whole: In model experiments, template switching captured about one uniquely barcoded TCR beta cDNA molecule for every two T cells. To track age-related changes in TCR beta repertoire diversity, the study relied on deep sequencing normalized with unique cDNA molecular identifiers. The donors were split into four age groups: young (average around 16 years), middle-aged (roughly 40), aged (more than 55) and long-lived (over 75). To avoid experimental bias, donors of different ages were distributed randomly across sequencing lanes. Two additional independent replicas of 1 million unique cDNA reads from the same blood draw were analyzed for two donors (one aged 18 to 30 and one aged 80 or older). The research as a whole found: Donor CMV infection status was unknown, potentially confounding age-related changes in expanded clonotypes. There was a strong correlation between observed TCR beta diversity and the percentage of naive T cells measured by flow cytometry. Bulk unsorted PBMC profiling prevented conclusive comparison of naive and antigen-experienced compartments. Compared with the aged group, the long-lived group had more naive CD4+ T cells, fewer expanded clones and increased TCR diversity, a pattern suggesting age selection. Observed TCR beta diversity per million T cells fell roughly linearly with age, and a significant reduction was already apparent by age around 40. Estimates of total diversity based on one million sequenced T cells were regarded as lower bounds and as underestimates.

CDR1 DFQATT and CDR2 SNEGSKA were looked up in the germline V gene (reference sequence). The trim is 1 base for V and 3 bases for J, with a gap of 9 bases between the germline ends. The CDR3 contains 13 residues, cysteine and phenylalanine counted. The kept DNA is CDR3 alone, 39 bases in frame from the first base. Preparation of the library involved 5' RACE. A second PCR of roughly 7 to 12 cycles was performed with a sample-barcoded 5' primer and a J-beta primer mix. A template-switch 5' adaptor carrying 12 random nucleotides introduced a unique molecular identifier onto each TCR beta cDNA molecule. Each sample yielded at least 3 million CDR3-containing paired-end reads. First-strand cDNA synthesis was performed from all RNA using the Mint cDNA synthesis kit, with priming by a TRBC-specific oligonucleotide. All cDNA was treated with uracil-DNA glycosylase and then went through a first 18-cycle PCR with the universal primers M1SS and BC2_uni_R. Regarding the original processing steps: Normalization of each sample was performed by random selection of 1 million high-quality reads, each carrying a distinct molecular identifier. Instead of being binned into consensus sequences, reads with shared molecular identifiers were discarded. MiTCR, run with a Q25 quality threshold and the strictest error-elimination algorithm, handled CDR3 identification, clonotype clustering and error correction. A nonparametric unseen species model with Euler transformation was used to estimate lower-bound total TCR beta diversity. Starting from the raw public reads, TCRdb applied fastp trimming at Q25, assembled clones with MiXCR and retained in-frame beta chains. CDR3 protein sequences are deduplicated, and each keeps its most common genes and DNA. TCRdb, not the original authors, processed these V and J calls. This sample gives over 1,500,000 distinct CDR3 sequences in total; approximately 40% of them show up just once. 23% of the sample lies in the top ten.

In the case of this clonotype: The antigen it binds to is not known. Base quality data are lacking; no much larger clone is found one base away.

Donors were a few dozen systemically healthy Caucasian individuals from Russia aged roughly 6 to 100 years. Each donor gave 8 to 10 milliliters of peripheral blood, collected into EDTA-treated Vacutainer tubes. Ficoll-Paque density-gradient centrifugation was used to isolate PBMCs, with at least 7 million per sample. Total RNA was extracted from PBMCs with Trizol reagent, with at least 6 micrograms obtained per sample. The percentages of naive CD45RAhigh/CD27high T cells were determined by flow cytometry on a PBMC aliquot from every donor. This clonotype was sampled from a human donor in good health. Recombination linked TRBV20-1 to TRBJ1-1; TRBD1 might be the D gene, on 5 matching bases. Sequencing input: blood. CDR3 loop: CSARVPGHTEAFF. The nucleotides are TGCAGTGCTAGAGTCCCGGGGCACACTGAAGCTTTCTTT.